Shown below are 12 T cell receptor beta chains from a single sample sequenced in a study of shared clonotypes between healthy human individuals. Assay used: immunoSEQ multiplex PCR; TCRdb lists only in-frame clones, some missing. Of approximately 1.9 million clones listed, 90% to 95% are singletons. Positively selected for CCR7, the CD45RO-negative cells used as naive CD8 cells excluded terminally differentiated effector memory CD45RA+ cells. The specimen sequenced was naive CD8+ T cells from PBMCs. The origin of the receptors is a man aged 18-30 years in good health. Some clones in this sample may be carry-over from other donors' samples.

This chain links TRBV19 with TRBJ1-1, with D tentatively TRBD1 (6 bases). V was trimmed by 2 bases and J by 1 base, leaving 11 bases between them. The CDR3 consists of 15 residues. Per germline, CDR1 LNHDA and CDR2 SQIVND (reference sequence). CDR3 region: CASSITGGTNTEAFF. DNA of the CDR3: TGTGCCAGTAGTATAACGGGGGGCACGAACACTGAAGCTTTCTTT.

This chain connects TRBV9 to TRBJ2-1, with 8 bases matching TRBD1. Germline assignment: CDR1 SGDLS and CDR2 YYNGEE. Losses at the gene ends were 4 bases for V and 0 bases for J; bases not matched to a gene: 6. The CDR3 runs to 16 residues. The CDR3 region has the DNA TGTGCCAGCAGCACGAGACAGGGGAGCTCCTACAATGAGCAGTTCTTC. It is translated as CASSTRQGSSYNEQFF.

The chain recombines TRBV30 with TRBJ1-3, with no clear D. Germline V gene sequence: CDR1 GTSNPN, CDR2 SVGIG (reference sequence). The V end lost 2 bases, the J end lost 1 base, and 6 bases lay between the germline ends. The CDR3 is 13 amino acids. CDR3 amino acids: CAWSWVSGNTIYF. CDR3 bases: TGTGCCTGGAGTTGGGTATCTGGAAACACCATATATTTT.

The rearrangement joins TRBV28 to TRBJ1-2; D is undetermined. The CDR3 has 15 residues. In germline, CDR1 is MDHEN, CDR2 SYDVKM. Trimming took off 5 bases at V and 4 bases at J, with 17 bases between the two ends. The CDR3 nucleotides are TGTGCCAGCAGTGCCCTCCGACTCCCCTCCTATGGCTACACCTTC. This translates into CASSALRLPSYGYTF.

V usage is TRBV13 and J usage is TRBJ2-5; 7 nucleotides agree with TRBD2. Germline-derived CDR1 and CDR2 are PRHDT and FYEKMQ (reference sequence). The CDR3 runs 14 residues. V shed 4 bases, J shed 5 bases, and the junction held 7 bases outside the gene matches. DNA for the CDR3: TGTGCCAGCAGCTCCAGGACTAGTCACGAGACCCAGTACTTC. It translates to CASSSRTSHETQYF.

The CDR3 is CSAREGITQYF. CDR3 nucleotide sequence: TGCAGTGCTAGAGAAGGGATTACGCAGTATTTT. The chain combines TRBV20-1 with TRBJ2-3; D remains unclear. Trimming removed 0 bases from V and 8 bases from J, with 6 bases in between. The germline V gene has CDR1 DFQATT and CDR2 SNEGSKA (reference sequence). This CDR3 has 11 amino acids.

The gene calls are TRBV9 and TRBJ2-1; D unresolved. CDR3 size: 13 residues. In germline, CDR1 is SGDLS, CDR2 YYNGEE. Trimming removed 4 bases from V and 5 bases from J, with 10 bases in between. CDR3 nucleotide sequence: TGTGCCAGCAGCCCTCAGGTGGACAATGAGCAGTTCTTC. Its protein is CASSPQVDNEQFF.

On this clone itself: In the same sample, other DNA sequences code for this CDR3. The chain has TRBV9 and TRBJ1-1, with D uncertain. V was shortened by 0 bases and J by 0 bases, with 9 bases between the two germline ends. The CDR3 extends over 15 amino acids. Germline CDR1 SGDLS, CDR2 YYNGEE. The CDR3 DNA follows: TGTGCCAGCAGCGTAGGGTCCGGGATGAACACTGAAGCTTTCTTT. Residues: CASSVGSGMNTEAFF.

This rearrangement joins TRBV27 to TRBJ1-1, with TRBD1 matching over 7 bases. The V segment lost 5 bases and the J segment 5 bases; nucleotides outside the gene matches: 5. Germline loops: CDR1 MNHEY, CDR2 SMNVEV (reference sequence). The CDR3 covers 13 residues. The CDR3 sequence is CASSETGRTEAFF. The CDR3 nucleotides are TGTGCCAGCAGTGAGACAGGGAGGACTGAAGCTTTCTTT.

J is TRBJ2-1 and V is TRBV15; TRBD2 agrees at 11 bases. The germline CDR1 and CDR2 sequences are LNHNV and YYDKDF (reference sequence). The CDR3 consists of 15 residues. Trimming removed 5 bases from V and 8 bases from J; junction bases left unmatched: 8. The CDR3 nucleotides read TGTGCCACCAGCGTCCGCCCGGGACTAGCGGATGAGCAGTTCTTC. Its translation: CATSVRPGLADEQFF.

The CDR3 DNA reads TGCAGCGTTGTGCCTCCATCGGGCGAGCAGTACTTC. This gives the protein CSVVPPSGEQYF. The chain has TRBV29-1 and TRBJ2-5; D is undetermined. The assigned J gene may be wrong: the sequence end matches TRBJ2-7 better. This CDR3 is built from 12 residues. CDR1 is SQVTM and CDR2 is ANQGSEA in the germline V gene.

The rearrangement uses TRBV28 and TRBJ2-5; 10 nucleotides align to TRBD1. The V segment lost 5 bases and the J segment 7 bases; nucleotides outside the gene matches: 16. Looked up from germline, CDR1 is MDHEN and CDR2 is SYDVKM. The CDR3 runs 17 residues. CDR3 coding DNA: TGTGCCAGCAGTACGCCGAGGGACAGGGGCGGTCTTGGGACCCAGTACTTC. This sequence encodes CASSTPRDRGGLGTQYF.